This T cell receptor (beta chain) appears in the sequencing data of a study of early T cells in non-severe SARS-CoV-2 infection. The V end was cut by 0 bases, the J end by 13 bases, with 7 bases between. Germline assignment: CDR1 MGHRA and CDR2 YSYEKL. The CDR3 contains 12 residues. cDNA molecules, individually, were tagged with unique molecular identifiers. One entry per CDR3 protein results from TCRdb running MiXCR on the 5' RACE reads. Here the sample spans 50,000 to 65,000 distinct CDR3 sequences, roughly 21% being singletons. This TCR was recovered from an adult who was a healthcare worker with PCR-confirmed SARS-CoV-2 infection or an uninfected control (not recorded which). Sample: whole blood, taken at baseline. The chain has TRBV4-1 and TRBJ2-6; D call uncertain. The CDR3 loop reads CASSQDLSVLTF. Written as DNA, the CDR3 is TGCGCCAGCAGCCAAGATCTTAGTGTCCTGACTTTC.